Each of the 9 T cell receptor beta chains below was sequenced from the same sample in a study of shared clonotypes between healthy human individuals. Some clones are missing from TCRdb's copy, which holds only in-frame ones; the method was immunoSEQ multiplex PCR. Altogether around 500,000 clones are present, roughly 85% being singletons, with the ten largest covering more than 10%. Sequenced input: PBMCs. These receptors were taken from a woman aged 40 to 55 in good health. Some clones in this sample may be carry-over from other donors' samples.

J is TRBJ2-7 and V is TRBV18; possible D gene TRBD2, 5 bases. Germline loops: CDR1 KGHSH, CDR2 LQKENI. Trimming cost V 3 bases and J 0 bases, with 15 bases left between them. The length of the CDR3 is 16 residues. The CDR3 DNA reads TGTGCCAGCTCACCGGGAGCCCGAGAGACCTCCTACGAGCAGTACTTC. As protein: CASSPGARETSYEQYF.

The chain combines TRBV5-6 with TRBJ2-2; weak D call: TRBD2 (5 bases). V lost 4 bases, J lost 0 bases, and 16 bases lay in between. Looked up from germline, CDR1 is SGHDT and CDR2 is YYEEEE. CDR3 length: 17 amino acids. The CDR3 nucleotides are TGTGCCAGCAGCATGTCTTTTCTGCGGGCGAACACCGGGGAGCTGTTTTTT. Residues: CASSMSFLRANTGELFF.

The chain combines TRBV28 with TRBJ1-5, with 9 bases matching TRBD1. After removal of 6 bases from V and 5 bases from J, the junction contained 5 bases not matched to a gene. The CDR3 has 14 amino acids. Germline V CDR1 and CDR2: MDHEN, SYDVKM. The CDR3 DNA is TGTGCCAGCAGCCCTCACAGGGGGCATCAGCCCCAGCATTTT. This encodes CASSPHRGHQPQHF.

The J gene is TRBJ1-3, the V gene TRBV19, with unresolved D. CDR1 and CDR2 from the germline V gene are LNHDA and SQIVND (reference sequence). With 7 bases removed from V and 4 bases from J, the gap between germline ends came to 20 bases. The CDR3 sequence is 16 residues long. The CDR3 reads CASNEGLLVSGNTIYF. DNA of the CDR3: TGTGCCAGTAACGAGGGTCTTTTGGTTTCCGGAAACACCATATATTTT.

V and J are TRBV28 and TRBJ2-3; the D is unclear. Germline loops: CDR1 MDHEN, CDR2 SYDVKM. Trimming removed 4 bases at V and 9 bases at J, with 8 bases between. CDR3 length equals 11 residues. The CDR3 sequence is CASSWALTQYF. CDR3 bases: TGTGCCAGCAGTTGGGCCCTAACGCAGTATTTT.

This clone appeared a few times. This sequence joins TRBV29-1 and TRBJ1-1; 8 positions agree with TRBD1. After removal of 7 bases from V and 0 bases from J, the junction contained 7 bases not matched to a gene. Germline V gene lookup returns CDR1 SQVTM and CDR2 ANQGSEA. The CDR3 is made up of 14 amino acids. DNA of the CDR3: TGCAGCGGCCACAGGGGGGGAATGAACACTGAAGCTTTCTTT. Amino acids: CSGHRGGMNTEAFF.

This sequence joins TRBV18 and TRBJ1-3, with D maybe TRBD1 (5 bases). This CDR3 spans 15 amino acids. V was cut by 6 bases and J by 0 bases, with 12 bases left in between. Germline lookup yields CDR1 KGHSH and CDR2 LQKENI. DNA for the CDR3: TGTGCCAGCTCGACAACAGGAGACTCTGGAAACACCATATATTTT. Encoded protein: CASSTTGDSGNTIYF.

The V call is TRBV11-1, the J call TRBJ2-5, with TRBD2 matching 10 bases. The CDR3 is made up of 16 amino acids. CDR1 and CDR2 from the germline V gene are SGHAT and FQDESV (reference sequence). Trimming removed 8 bases from V and 1 base from J; junction bases left unmatched: 10. CDR3 sequence reads: CASRALAGALQETQYF. CDR3 DNA: TGTGCCAGCCGTGCTCTAGCGGGGGCCCTCCAAGAGACCCAGTACTTC.

The chain is built from TRBV27 and TRBJ2-7, with 9 bases identical to TRBD1. The CDR3 contains 14 residues. Germline V gene data show CDR1 as MNHEY and CDR2 as SMNVEV (reference sequence). The V and J ends lost 3 bases and 2 bases, in that order; junction bases with no gene match: 2. Here the CDR3 DNA reads TGTGCCAGCAGTTTGGGACAGGGTGCCTACGAGCAGTACTTC. Translating it yields CASSLGQGAYEQYF.